Shown below are 14 T cell receptor beta chains from a single sample sequenced in a study of pediatric ulcerative colitis. Clones were sequenced by immunoSEQ multiplex PCR, and TCRdb holds only the in-frame ones, with some missing. The repertoire consists of around 10,000 clones, with around four fifths occurring once and the leading ten covering less than 5%. During colonoscopy, one to two rectal pinch biopsies were collected. Material: gut tissue. These receptors were obtained from a girl aged 10 to 17 who was a control in a study of pediatric ulcerative colitis.

The rearrangement links TRBV23-1 to TRBJ2-7, with 7 bases matching TRBD2. TRBV23-1 falls under the ORF class, with uncertain function. Trimming removed 6 bases from V and 1 base from J; junction bases left unmatched: 12. The CDR3 has 16 amino acids. The CDR3 DNA sequence: TGCGCCAGCAGCCCGCGTGGGGCGGGAGTTTCCTACGAGCAGTACTTC. Its protein is CASSPRGAGVSYEQYF.

This chain joins TRBV5-6 and TRBJ2-5; TRBD1 matches at 7 bases. In germline, CDR1 is SGHDT, CDR2 YYEEEE. The CDR3 consists of 15 residues. The junction had 13 bases not matched to a gene; V was cut back by 4 bases and J by 7 bases. The CDR3 sequence is CASSRYRGDSGTQYF. CDR3 in DNA: TGTGCCAGCAGCCGCTACAGGGGAGATTCCGGGACCCAGTACTTC.

This clone is labeled medium-sized. V gene TRBV9 combines with J gene TRBJ2-2, with D tentatively TRBD1 or TRBD2 (5 bases each). Trimming cost V 0 bases and J 6 bases, with 12 bases left between them. The CDR3 consists of 15 residues. Germline V gives CDR1 SGDLS, CDR2 YYNGEE. CDR3 nucleotide sequence: TGTGCCAGCAGCGTAGGTTCAGGGAGCCCCGGGGAGCTGTTTTTT. As protein: CASSVGSGSPGELFF.

V is TRBV28 and J is TRBJ2-1; no clear D. Germline V gives CDR1 MDHEN, CDR2 SYDVKM. CDR3 length: 14 amino acids. V was trimmed by 3 bases and J by 4 bases, leaving 10 bases between them. The CDR3 loop reads CASSFSSVYNEQFF. CDR3 sequence (DNA): TGTGCCAGCAGTTTTTCTTCCGTGTACAATGAGCAGTTCTTC.

V and J are TRBV6-6 and TRBJ2-3; TRBD2 aligns across 7 bases. V shed 6 bases, J shed 7 bases, and the junction held 10 bases outside the gene matches. CDR1 and CDR2 from the germline V gene are MNHNY and SVGAGI (reference sequence). This CDR3 has 14 residues. CDR3 sequence (DNA): TGTGCCAGCAGGAGCCGGGACTACCACTATACGCAGTATTTT. Encoded protein: CASRSRDYHYTQYF.

The chain joins TRBV5-1 to TRBJ2-3, with unresolved D. Deletions cut 0 bases from V and 0 bases from J, with 8 bases between. Germline assignment: CDR1 SGHRS and CDR2 YFSETQ. The CDR3 spans 15 residues. Written as DNA, the CDR3 is TGCGCCAGCAGCTTGGGACAAGCTAGCACAGATACGCAGTATTTT. The encoded protein is CASSLGQASTDTQYF. The entire variable domain, with the rest obtained from reference TRBV5-1 and TRBJ2-3, is as follows: KAGVTQTPRYLIKTRGQQVTLSCSPISGHRSVSWYQQTPGQGLQFLFEYFSETQRNKGNFPGRFSGRQFSNSRSEMNVSTLELGDSALYLCASSLGQASTDTQYFGPGTRLTVL.

This chain links TRBV18 with TRBJ1-1; D possibly corresponds to TRBD1 (5 bases). With 6 bases removed from V and 6 bases from J, the gap between germline ends came to 20 bases. Germline V gene data show CDR1 as KGHSH and CDR2 as LQKENI. The CDR3 runs 15 residues. The CDR3 nucleotides read TGTGCCAGCTCCTACCAGGGCTCCCGCTCTCCTGAAGCTTTCTTT. Its protein is CASSYQGSRSPEAFF.

The chain uses TRBV19 and TRBJ2-1; 7 bases are shared with TRBD2. CDR3 size: 15 residues. Germline values: CDR1 LNHDA, CDR2 SQIVND (reference sequence). V shed 5 bases, J shed 0 bases, and the junction held 4 bases outside the gene matches. CDR3 loop: CASSGGRSSYNEQFF. CDR3 bases: TGTGCCAGTAGTGGCGGGAGAAGCTCCTACAATGAGCAGTTCTTC. Combining the CDR3 with reference TRBV19 and TRBJ2-1 gives the whole variable domain DGGITQSPKYLFRKEGQNVTLSCEQNLNHDAMYWYRQDPGQGLRLIYYSQIVNDFQKGDIAEGYSVSREKKESFPLTVTSAQKNPTAFYLCASSGGRSSYNEQFFGPGTRLTVL.

This clone was picked up a small number of times. V and J are TRBV4-3 and TRBJ2-7; D might be TRBD1 (5 bases). CDR1 LGHNA and CDR2 YSLEER come from the germline V gene. This CDR3 has 14 residues. The V gene lost 1 base and the J gene lost 6 bases, with 13 bases spanning the gap. DNA for the CDR3: TGCGCCAGCAGCCAAGGACGGCAGGGCGGCGAGCAGTACTTC. As protein: CASSQGRQGGEQYF.

This clone was seen more than once but under ten times. The genes are TRBV6-4 and TRBJ2-1, with 11 bases matching TRBD1. This CDR3 spans 14 amino acids. The V and J ends lost 2 bases and 6 bases, in that order; junction bases with no gene match: 0. Germline values: CDR1 MRHNA, CDR2 SNTAGT. CDR3 residues: CASSDGTGGNEQFF. CDR3 in DNA: TGTGCCAGCAGTGACGGGACAGGGGGCAATGAGCAGTTCTTC.

This chain uses TRBV5-6 with TRBJ2-2, with 10 bases identical to TRBD1. Germline lookup yields CDR1 SGHDT and CDR2 YYEEEE. Losses at the gene ends were 4 bases for V and 4 bases for J; bases not matched to a gene: 7. The CDR3 is 16 residues long. The CDR3 coding sequence is TGTGCCAGCAGCCCGGACGGGACAGGGGCCACCGGGGAGCTGTTTTTT. Residues: CASSPDGTGATGELFF. Looking up the rest from reference TRBV5-6 and TRBJ2-2 gives the full variable domain: DAGVTQSPTHLIKTRGQQVTLRCSPKSGHDTVSWYQQALGQGPQFIFQYYEEEERQRGNFPDRFSGHQFPNYSSELNVNALLLGDSALYLCASSPDGTGATGELFFGEGSRLTVL.

This clone was observed once. This sequence joins TRBV9 and TRBJ2-1; D is possibly TRBD2 (6 bases). The CDR3 covers 14 residues. Germline assignment: CDR1 SGDLS and CDR2 YYNGEE. Trimming cost V 0 bases and J 7 bases, with 11 bases left between them. The chain's CDR3 is CASSVDRGRNEQFF. The CDR3 nucleotides read TGTGCCAGCAGCGTAGACCGGGGGAGAAATGAGCAGTTCTTC. The full variable domain, rest sourced from reference TRBV9 and TRBJ2-1, is DSGVTQTPKHLITATGQRVTLRCSPRSGDLSVYWYQQSLDQGLQFLIQYYNGEERAKGNILERFSAQQFPDLHSELNLSSLELGDSALYFCASSVDRGRNEQFFGPGTRLTVL.

The chain combines TRBV2 with TRBJ2-7; the match to TRBD1 covers 8 bases. This CDR3 is built from 16 residues. The V gene end was trimmed by 3 bases and the J gene end by 4 bases; junction bases not matched to a gene: 11. Germline assignment: CDR1 SNHLY and CDR2 FYNNEI. The CDR3 is CASSEALGTGVYEQYF. The CDR3 DNA follows: TGTGCCAGCAGTGAGGCCTTAGGGACAGGAGTATACGAGCAGTACTTC.

V is TRBV2 and J is TRBJ2-7, with 8 nucleotides matching TRBD1. This CDR3 has 12 residues. V shed 8 bases, J shed 5 bases, and the junction held 5 bases outside the gene matches. Germline V CDR1 and CDR2: SNHLY, FYNNEI. CDR3 nucleotide sequence: TGTGCCAGCGGGGGACAGGCGAACGAGCAGTACTTC. Translating it yields CASGGQANEQYF.